This T cell receptor (beta chain) was documented in a study of response to subunit inactivated influenza vaccine. Germline assignment: CDR1 LGHNA and CDR2 YNFKEQ. Trimming took 2 bases from V and 2 from J, leaving 10 bases between them. This CDR3 region has 14 residues. Each CDR3 protein is one row after TCRdb ran MiXCR on the RT-PCR reads. This table holds 590,000 or so distinct CDR3 sequences, 11% to 15% found once. This chain uses TRBV4-2 with TRBJ2-7; no clear D. This sequence was found in a man in his fifties or sixties who received an inactivated influenza vaccine. Here the sequenced sample was PBMCs from blood, taken around 14 days before vaccination. Written as DNA, the CDR3 is TGTGCCAGCAGCCAACCCGGTCGTACCTACGAGCAGTACTTC. It is translated as CASSQPGRTYEQYF.